Presented here are 29 T cell receptor beta chains from one specimen sequenced in a study of cytomegalovirus exposure and HLA in healthy donors. With 60 Vbeta and 13 Jbeta primers, the PCR was carried out. Sequencing used immunoSEQ multiplex PCR; TCRdb keeps in-frame clones, though not all of them. In the table there are 120,000 to 150,000 clones, 79% of which are singletons. Specimen: PBMCs. These receptors were collected from a woman aged 40 to 50 in good health and CMV-seropositive.

The gene calls are TRBV27 and TRBJ1-1; a weak D match, TRBD1 (6 bases). CDR1 and CDR2 (germline): MNHEY, SMNVEV (reference sequence). The V and J ends lost 5 bases and 4 bases respectively, with 14 bases between them. The CDR3 sequence is 14 residues long. The CDR3 here is CASSPLTGPTEAFF. CDR3 DNA sequence: TGTGCCAGCAGTCCACTGACAGGTCCCACTGAAGCTTTCTTT.

This clone was seen a few times. V and J are TRBV30 and TRBJ1-2, with TRBD1 matching 9 bases. With V trimmed by 1 base and J by 5 bases, 5 bases remained unmatched. Germline-derived CDR1 and CDR2 are GTSNPN and SVGIG (reference sequence). There are 14 residues in the CDR3. The CDR3 protein is CAWSGGDRVYGYTF. The CDR3 DNA sequence: TGTGCCTGGAGTGGCGGGGACAGGGTTTATGGCTACACCTTC.

The V gene is TRBV13, the J gene TRBJ1-3, with D unresolved. CDR1 is PRHDT and CDR2 is FYEKMQ in the germline V gene (reference sequence). This CDR3 region has 14 residues. V was clipped by 6 bases and J by 0 bases, with 9 bases between them. The CDR3, as DNA: TGTGCCAGCAGACTCGGACTCTCTGGAAACACCATATATTTT. Amino acids: CASRLGLSGNTIYF.

J is TRBJ1-6 and V is TRBV27; D unclear. Deletions cut 6 bases from V and 7 bases from J, with 19 bases between. The germline V gene encodes CDR1 MNHEY and CDR2 SMNVEV (reference sequence). The CDR3 extends over 16 amino acids. In nucleotides, the CDR3 is TGTGCCAGCAGACGACTCGCGGCAGCGTGGAATTCACCCCTCCACTTT. This translates into CASRRLAAAWNSPLHF.

The chain recombines TRBV5-1 with TRBJ2-3; 13 positions agree with TRBD2. The CDR3 is made up of 18 amino acids. Germline V CDR1 and CDR2: SGHRS, YFSETQ. V was clipped by 1 base and J by 2 bases; unmatched bases: 7. CDR3 sequence: CASSLKGLAGLNTDTQYF. The DNA of the CDR3 is TGCGCCAGCAGCTTGAAGGGACTAGCGGGACTCAACACAGATACGCAGTATTTT.

The chain recombines TRBV6-1 with TRBJ2-4; D is uncertain. The CDR3 is made up of 13 amino acids. The germline gives CDR1 MNHNS, CDR2 SASEGT. V shed 2 bases and J shed 5 bases, with 7 bases lying between them. The CDR3 spells CASSEPVQNIQYF. The CDR3 DNA reads as TGTGCCAGCAGTGAACCAGTCCAAAACATTCAGTACTTC.

Only a few counts were recorded for this clone. V and J are TRBV5-1 and TRBJ2-2; 9 nucleotides align to TRBD1. V shed 5 bases and J 10 bases; nucleotides not matched to a gene: 3. CDR1 is SGHRS and CDR2 is YFSETQ in the germline V gene. This CDR3 is built from 12 residues. In nucleotides, the CDR3 is TGCGCCAGCAGAACAGGGGGCGAGGAGCTGTTTTTT. Protein sequence: CASRTGGEELFF.

V is TRBV15 and J is TRBJ1-3; D call uncertain. In germline, CDR1 is LNHNV, CDR2 YYDKDF (reference sequence). V was clipped by 1 base and J by 1 base, with 8 bases between them. The CDR3 consists of 15 residues. CDR3 bases: TGTGCCACCAGCAGAGTACAGTGGTCTGGAAACACCATATATTTT. Residues: CATSRVQWSGNTIYF.

This chain connects TRBV5-4 to TRBJ2-1, with 8 bases fitting TRBD2. V gave up 1 base and J gave up 3 bases; unmatched junction bases: 3. The CDR3 extends over 15 amino acids. In germline, CDR1 is SGHNT, CDR2 YYREEE (reference sequence). The CDR3 reads CASSLLGGDYNEQFF. The CDR3 nucleotides read TGTGCCAGCAGCTTGCTCGGGGGGGACTACAATGAGCAGTTCTTC.

This rearrangement joins TRBV28 to TRBJ1-1, with D perhaps TRBD1 (5 bases). The germline V and J ends were trimmed by 6 bases and 1 base, with 12 bases remaining between them. Per germline, CDR1 MDHEN and CDR2 SYDVKM. This CDR3 region has 14 residues. CDR3 loop: CASSLGGGNTEAFF. The CDR3 bases are TGTGCCAGCAGCCTGGGGGGAGGGAACACTGAAGCTTTCTTT.

This chain uses TRBV18 with TRBJ2-2; tentatively, D is TRBD1 (6 bases). CDR1 is KGHSH, CDR2 LQKENI, per germline. The V end was cut by 4 bases, the J end by 4 bases, with 10 bases between. This CDR3 spans 14 amino acids. The CDR3 DNA is TGTGCCAGCTCACTAGGACAGCTCACCGGGGAGCTGTTTTTT. It yields the protein CASSLGQLTGELFF. Full variable domain (missing parts from reference TRBV18 and TRBJ2-2): NAGVMQNPRHLVRRRGQEARLRCSPMKGHSHVYWYRQLPEEGLKFMVYLQKENIIDESGMPKERFSAEFPKEGPSILRIQQVVRGDSAAYFCASSLGQLTGELFFGEGSRLTVL.

The chain couples TRBV5-4 to TRBJ1-1; tentatively, D is TRBD1 (6 bases). The germline gives CDR1 SGHNT, CDR2 YYREEE (reference sequence). This CDR3 region has 15 residues. V dropped 3 bases and J dropped 1 base, with 13 bases sitting between them. CDR3 coding DNA: TGTGCCAGCAGCTACCGGACAGTGGAGAACACTGAAGCTTTCTTT. It codes for CASSYRTVENTEAFF.

This rearrangement joins TRBV6-6 to TRBJ1-1, with D unresolved. This CDR3 comprises 13 residues. V gave up 2 bases and J gave up 4 bases, with 8 bases separating them. CDR1 is MNHNY, CDR2 SVGAGI, per germline (reference sequence). In nucleotides, the CDR3 is TGTGCCAGCAGTTACGAGCGCAGCACTGAAGCTTTCTTT. This gives the protein CASSYERSTEAFF.

The chain joins TRBV5-1 to TRBJ2-2, with 9 bases lining up with TRBD2. This CDR3 has 18 amino acids. Germline V gene lookup returns CDR1 SGHRS and CDR2 YFSETQ. The trim removed 0 bases at V and 0 bases at J, leaving 6 bases unmatched. In nucleotides, the CDR3 is TGCGCCAGCAGCTTGGAGCTAGCGGGGCGCCCGAACACCGGGGAGCTGTTTTTT. This encodes CASSLELAGRPNTGELFF.

In this sample, this clone turned up a few times. The chain employs TRBV10-3 and TRBJ1-6; D gene uncertain. The CDR3 runs to 15 residues. The germline V gene has CDR1 ENHRY and CDR2 SYGVKD. Deletions cut 0 bases from V and 7 bases from J, with 10 bases between. The CDR3 region is CAISESLAGNSPLHF. CDR3 DNA sequence: TGTGCCATCAGTGAGTCGCTGGCGGGGAATTCACCCCTCCACTTT.

On this clone: An end of the junction does not agree with germline; a read error may underlie this. This CDR3 is CSSSSGGGLYEQYF. The CDR3 coding sequence is TGTTCCAGCAGTTCTGGCGGGGGTCTCTACGAGCAGTACTTC. This chain connects TRBV7-9 to TRBJ2-7, with 7 bases that match TRBD2. Looked up from germline, CDR1 is SEHNR and CDR2 is FQNEAQ (reference sequence). The CDR3 has 14 amino acids. The complete variable domain, with remaining parts taken from reference TRBV7-9 and TRBJ2-7, reads DTGVSQNPRHKITKRGQNVTFRCDPISEHNRLYWYRQTLGQGPEFLTYFQNEAQLEKSRLLSDRFSAERPKGSFSTLEIQRTEQGDSAMYLCSSSSGGGLYEQYFGPGTRLTVT.

The gene calls are TRBV30 and TRBJ1-3; perhaps TRBD1 as D (5 bases). Germline lookup yields CDR1 GTSNPN and CDR2 SVGIG (reference sequence). Trimming pared 1 base from V and 7 bases from J, leaving 8 bases between. There are 12 residues in the CDR3. CDR3 bases: TGTGCCTGGAGTGCAGGGTCCAACACCATATATTTT. Amino acid sequence: CAWSAGSNTIYF. Variable domain in full (rest from reference TRBV30 and TRBJ1-3): SQTIHQWPATLVQPVGSPLSLECTVEGTSNPNLYWYRQAAGRGLQLLFYSVGIGQISSEVPQNLSASRPQDRQFILSSKKLLLSDSGFYLCAWSAGSNTIYFGEGSWLTVV.

This clone was observed a handful of times. The J gene is TRBJ2-2, the V gene TRBV11-2, with D perhaps TRBD1 (5 bases). Germline lookup yields CDR1 SGHAT and CDR2 FQNNGV. The CDR3 contains 15 residues. Trimming removed 1 base at V and 4 bases at J, with 10 bases between. The CDR3 sequence is CASSLGDSATGELFF. Written as DNA, the CDR3 is TGTGCCAGCAGCTTAGGTGACAGCGCCACCGGGGAGCTGTTTTTT.

The gene calls are TRBV11-1 and TRBJ2-1; a possible D gene is TRBD2 (6 bases). Germline lookup yields CDR1 SGHAT and CDR2 FQDESV (reference sequence). V lost 3 bases and J 0 bases, leaving 12 bases between the germline ends. CDR3 size: 16 residues. The chain's CDR3 is CASSFISGSSYNEQFF. Here the CDR3 DNA reads TGTGCCAGCAGCTTCATTAGCGGATCCTCCTACAATGAGCAGTTCTTC.

The V and J genes are TRBV10-1 and TRBJ2-1, with 9 positions matching TRBD2. Germline CDR1 and CDR2: WNHNN and SYGVQD (reference sequence). This CDR3 contains 17 residues. The junction had 15 bases not matched to a gene; V was cut back by 3 bases and J by 9 bases. The CDR3, as DNA: TGCGCCAGCAGTGACCTAACCGGGACTAGCCCTTTAACTGAGCAGTTCTTC. This codes for CASSDLTGTSPLTEQFF.

Concerning this clone itself: Different DNA sequences within this sample yield the same CDR3. V gene TRBV13 combines with J gene TRBJ2-6, with 11 nucleotides matching TRBD1. The CDR3 contains 18 residues. Looked up from germline, CDR1 is PRHDT and CDR2 is FYEKMQ (reference sequence). After removal of 4 bases from V and 2 bases from J, the junction contained 7 bases not matched to a gene. CDR3 in amino acids: CASSWTGGGRTGANVLTF. DNA of the CDR3: TGTGCCAGCAGCTGGACAGGGGGCGGTAGGACTGGGGCCAACGTCCTGACTTTC.

This chain connects TRBV9 to TRBJ2-1; D is ambiguous. V lost 0 bases and J 10 bases, leaving 11 bases between the germline ends. The CDR3 length is 13 residues. Per the germline V gene, CDR1 is SGDLS and CDR2 is YYNGEE. CDR3 sequence (DNA): TGTGCCAGCAGCGTAGAATCCCGCGGAGAGCAGTTCTTC. Encoded protein: CASSVESRGEQFF.

This rearrangement joins TRBV29-1 to TRBJ1-2, with a tentative D call TRBD1 (6 bases). V shed 6 bases and J shed 6 bases, with 14 bases lying between them. The length of the CDR3 is 12 residues. Germline CDR1 is SQVTM and CDR2 is ANQGSEA. The chain's CDR3 is CSVSTGSNGYTF. DNA of the CDR3: TGCAGCGTATCTACAGGGTCGAATGGCTACACCTTC.

The gene calls are TRBV13 and TRBJ2-5, with TRBD2 matching over 7 bases. The CDR3 sequence is 15 residues long. V shed 3 bases and J 5 bases; nucleotides not matched to a gene: 9. The V gene's germline CDR1 is PRHDT and CDR2 FYEKMQ (reference sequence). CDR3 bases: TGTGCCAGCAGCTTCCTAACGGGGGGAAAGGAGACCCAGTACTTC. Translated, it gives CASSFLTGGKETQYF.

The rearrangement uses TRBV4-1 and TRBJ1-1; 7 bases are a match to TRBD1. The CDR3 contains 14 residues. Looked up from germline, CDR1 is MGHRA and CDR2 is YSYEKL. V lost 2 bases to trimming and J lost 4 bases; unmatched junction nucleotides: 4. The CDR3 sequence: CASSQYRGSTEAFF. The CDR3 bases are TGCGCCAGCAGCCAATACAGGGGCAGCACTGAAGCTTTCTTT.

The chain employs TRBV6-5 and TRBJ1-1; D may be TRBD1 (5 bases). Germline V gives CDR1 MNHEY, CDR2 SVGAGI. The length of the CDR3 is 16 residues. Trimming took 1 base from V and 5 from J, leaving 17 bases between them. The CDR3 nucleotides read TGTGCCAGCAGTTACTATAGGACAACGGTGGTTACTGAAGCTTTCTTT. Translated: CASSYYRTTVVTEAFF.

The J gene is TRBJ2-2, the V gene TRBV11-1, with unresolved D. Germline CDR1 reads SGHAT; CDR2 reads FQDESV (reference sequence). The CDR3 totals 15 residues. The V and J ends lost 1 base and 2 bases respectively, with 8 bases between them. CDR3 in DNA: TGTGCCAGCAGCTTAGGTACAACCAACACCGGGGAGCTGTTTTTT. The encoded protein is CASSLGTTNTGELFF.

In this sample, this clone turned up once. Other DNA sequences within the sample encode an identical CDR3. The V and J genes are TRBV11-2 and TRBJ1-6; TRBD1 aligns across 7 bases. Germline V gene data show CDR1 as SGHAT and CDR2 as FQNNGV. CDR3 length: 19 residues. The J segment lost 4 bases and the V segment lost 1 base, leaving 13 bases of the junction unmatched. CDR3 in DNA: TGTGCCAGCAGCTTAGTTCCGGGACAGTCTAATAGTTATAATTCACCCCTCCACTTT. Its protein is CASSLVPGQSNSYNSPLHF.

In DNA, the CDR3 is TGTGCCAGCAGCCCGTCGGGGGGAGGCACTGAAGCTTTCTTT. It is translated as CASSPSGGGTEAFF. The chain couples TRBV7-9 to TRBJ1-1; maybe TRBD1 (5 bases). The V end was cut by 5 bases, the J end by 4 bases, with 14 bases between. CDR1 and CDR2 (germline): SEHNR, FQNEAQ (reference sequence). The CDR3 is 14 amino acids.